This TCR beta chain came from a study of cytomegalovirus exposure and HLA in healthy donors. Looking at the study overall: HLA-typed donors were the source of some 80 million unique TCRs, which an early data release held. Study results and caveats: About 87% or about 30% of the time was how often most TCR beta V segments were productive, according to an earlier analysis. Across donors, most TCRs were seen rarely, yet some public ones were widespread.

The PCR employed 60 Vbeta primers together with 13 Jbeta primers. As processed by the authors: Roughly 80 million unique TCR beta chains, 10 million to 14 million shared, were counted in a later analysis. Assay used: immunoSEQ multiplex PCR; TCRdb lists only in-frame clones, some missing. That table is the source of V, J and clone size, and D and trimming were worked out from the DNA. The sample table includes around 130,000 clones. On this clone itself: No antigen is known for it.

With 4 bases clipped from V and 6 bases from J, the junction kept 11 bases outside the gene matches. This CDR3 has 16 amino acids. The germline V gene has CDR1 MNHEY and CDR2 SVGAGI. V gene TRBV6-5 combines with J gene TRBJ2-1, with 8 bases matching TRBD2. This clonotype originated in a woman aged 55-70 years in good health and CMV-seronegative. The sample taken for sequencing was PBMCs. CDR3 sequence reads: CASSSPGGAGGNEQFF. The CDR3 region has the DNA TGTGCCAGCAGTTCCCCCGGGGGGGCCGGTGGCAATGAGCAGTTCTTC.